This T cell receptor beta chain appears in the sequencing data of a study of shared clonotypes between healthy human individuals. CDR3 length equals 16 residues. Germline CDR1 and CDR2: SGHRS and YFSETQ. The V gene lost 3 bases and the J gene lost 7 bases, with 17 bases spanning the gap. This clone was recorded once. At deep level, the assay was performed. Measured with immunoSEQ multiplex PCR; TCRdb has only the in-frame clones, and not every one. The sample gives a few million clones, approximately 95% of which show up once; approximately 0.13% is in the top ten. The chain joins TRBV5-1 to TRBJ1-6; D call uncertain. Sequenced sample: naive CD4+ T cells sorted from blood. As to subset: CD45RA+ positively selected. The TCR sequence derives from a man between 18 and 35 years old in good health. The CDR3 bases are TGCGCCAGCAGCTCCTCTTCCCAGGCAGCCAATTCACCCCTCCACTTT. Amino acid sequence: CASSSSSQAANSPLHF.